This passage covers 28 T cell receptor beta chains from one sample sequenced in a study of blood T cell repertoires in COVID-19 (dated by TCRdb to 2020 to 2022). Library creation used the immunoSEQ multiplex PCR assay. TCRdb carries this immuneACCESS record with in-frame sequences only. Its versions omit some clonotypes, under half of them owing to an unresolved V gene in the studies checked, with the rest unexplained. This sample comprises around 60,000 clones, more than 70% of them detected only once. The leading ten clones occupy about 16% of the sample. The sequenced sample was peripheral blood. Receptors originate from a man between 60 and 70 years old with COVID-19, enrolled during active disease.

The genes are TRBV2 and TRBJ1-2; TRBD1 might be the D (6 bases). Per the germline V gene, CDR1 is SNHLY and CDR2 is FYNNEI. The CDR3 runs 13 residues. V lost 6 bases, J lost 7 bases, and 15 bases lay in between. CDR3 DNA sequence: TGTGCCAGCAGACGGGACACCGCGGGTGGCTACACCTTC. It is translated as CASRRDTAGGYTF.

J is TRBJ1-6 and V is TRBV28; possibly TRBD1 for D (5 bases). V was shortened by 6 bases and J by 6 bases, with 15 bases between the two germline ends. The CDR3 has 15 residues. Germline loops: CDR1 MDHEN, CDR2 SYDVKM. CDR3 DNA: TGTGCCAGCAGAATAGGTGGACAAATTAATTCACCCCTCCACTTT. Protein sequence: CASRIGGQINSPLHF.

This chain connects TRBV6-6 to TRBJ1-3; 7 nucleotides align to TRBD1. V trimming: 5 bases; J trimming: 0 bases; junction bases outside the gene matches: 7. The CDR3 loop spans 16 amino acids. Germline V gene lookup returns CDR1 MNHNY and CDR2 SVGAGI (reference sequence). In DNA form, the CDR3 reads TGTGCCAGCAGTCCCAACCGGGACAGCTCTGGAAACACCATATATTTT. Protein sequence: CASSPNRDSSGNTIYF.

This rearrangement joins TRBV19 to TRBJ2-3; D may be TRBD1 (6 bases). V was trimmed by 3 bases and J by 9 bases, leaving 16 bases between them. The length of the CDR3 is 14 residues. Germline lookup yields CDR1 LNHDA and CDR2 SQIVND (reference sequence). The CDR3 bases are TGTGCCAGTAGTATTGGGGGTGACAGGACCACGCAGTATTTT. It encodes CASSIGGDRTTQYF.

The chain links TRBV5-5 to TRBJ1-2; D possibly corresponds to TRBD1 (6 bases). The V and J ends lost 4 bases and 6 bases respectively, with 16 bases between them. The CDR3 covers 14 residues. Germline V gives CDR1 SGHKS, CDR2 YYEKEE (reference sequence). DNA for the CDR3: TGTGCCAGCAGCCGAGAGGGGACATCCCATGGCTACACCTTC. Its protein product is CASSREGTSHGYTF.

This chain joins TRBV5-4 and TRBJ2-3; 8 bases align to TRBD1. This CDR3 is built from 18 residues. Per germline, CDR1 SGHNT and CDR2 YYREEE (reference sequence). J was trimmed by 1 base and V by 0 bases; bases with no gene match: 10. This CDR3 is CASSLGLSGGGGTDTQYF. The CDR3 DNA reads TGTGCCAGCAGCTTGGGTCTCTCAGGGGGCGGTGGCACAGATACGCAGTATTTT.

This rearrangement joins TRBV5-1 to TRBJ1-4; a weak D match, TRBD1 (5 bases). The CDR3 is 16 residues long. V was pared by 1 base and J by 4 bases, with 14 bases between. CDR1 and CDR2 (germline): SGHRS, YFSETQ. The CDR3, as DNA: TGCGCCAGCAGCTTGAGGGGTGGGGCAGTTAATGAAAAACTGTTTTTT. Translated: CASSLRGGAVNEKLFF.

V usage is TRBV19 and J usage is TRBJ2-1; possibly TRBD2 for D (5 bases). This CDR3 has 13 residues. V gave up 5 bases and J gave up 6 bases, with 11 bases separating them. Germline CDR1 and CDR2: LNHDA and SQIVND (reference sequence). CDR3 region: CASSWRSSNEQFF. For the CDR3, the DNA is TGTGCCAGTAGTTGGAGGTCTTCCAATGAGCAGTTCTTC.

The chain carries TRBV2 and TRBJ2-7, with 9 bases matching TRBD2. V shed 3 bases, J shed 9 bases, and the junction held 9 bases outside the gene matches. The CDR3 sequence is 14 residues long. CDR1 is SNHLY, CDR2 FYNNEI, per germline. For the CDR3, the DNA is TGTGCCAGCAGTGAGCGAGCGGGGGGTAGCGGGCAGTACTTC. As protein: CASSERAGGSGQYF.

This rearrangement joins TRBV5-5 to TRBJ1-6; D remains ambiguous. The CDR3 has 15 amino acids. Between the trimmed V and J ends, which lost 0 bases and 3 bases, there was a span of 7 bases. Germline CDR1 is SGHKS and CDR2 is YYEKEE (reference sequence). The CDR3 DNA follows: TGTGCCAGCAGCTTGGACAGATACTATAATTCACCCCTCCACTTT. It yields the protein CASSLDRYYNSPLHF.

This clone was observed a handful of times. The genes are TRBV27 and TRBJ1-5; D may be TRBD1 (5 bases). CDR3 length equals 16 residues. Trimming cost V 4 bases and J 6 bases, with 19 bases left between them. CDR1 is MNHEY, CDR2 SMNVEV, per germline (reference sequence). CDR3 protein: CASSWNFRGVPQPQHF. CDR3 bases: TGTGCCAGCAGTTGGAATTTTCGGGGGGTACCTCAGCCCCAGCATTTT.

The chain is built from TRBV3-1 (or the pseudogene TRBV3-2) and TRBJ1-2; 10 positions agree with TRBD1. The CDR3 is made up of 16 amino acids. Germline CDR1 LGHDT, CDR2 YNNKEL (reference sequence). The junction had 4 bases not matched to a gene; V was cut back by 0 bases and J by 3 bases. As DNA, the CDR3 is TGTGCCAGCAGCCAAGAGGCCGGGACAGGGGACTATGGCTACACCTTC. Its protein product is CASSQEAGTGDYGYTF.

The gene calls are TRBV5-1 and TRBJ2-5; possibly TRBD2 for D (6 bases). Germline CDR1 SGHRS, CDR2 YFSETQ. The V gene lost 1 base and the J gene lost 4 bases, with 11 bases spanning the gap. The CDR3 loop spans 14 amino acids. CDR3 sequence (DNA): TGCGCCAGCAGCTTGATTAGCGGTCGAGAGACCCAGTACTTC. It codes for CASSLISGRETQYF.

The V and J genes are TRBV11-2 and TRBJ2-2; possible D gene TRBD1, 6 bases. This CDR3 contains 15 residues. V was trimmed by 2 bases and J by 1 base, leaving 8 bases between them. Per germline, CDR1 SGHAT and CDR2 FQNNGV. This CDR3 is CASSLLTGNTGELFF. CDR3 sequence (DNA): TGTGCCAGCAGCTTACTGACAGGGAACACCGGGGAGCTGTTTTTT. The entire variable domain, with the rest obtained from reference TRBV11-2 and TRBJ2-2, is as follows: EAGVAQSPRYKIIEKRQSVAFWCNPISGHATLYWYQQILGQGPKLLIQFQNNGVVDDSQLPKDRFSAERLKGVDSTLKIQPAKLEDSAVYLCASSLLTGNTGELFFGEGSRLTVL.

The rearrangement uses TRBV27 and TRBJ2-3; TRBD2 aligns across 9 bases. V lost 2 bases to trimming and J lost 5 bases; unmatched junction nucleotides: 11. This CDR3 region has 17 residues. The germline V gene has CDR1 MNHEY and CDR2 SMNVEV (reference sequence). For the CDR3, the DNA is TGTGCCAGCAGTTTACTATCCGGCGGGGGGGTTGGAGATACGCAGTATTTT. It encodes CASSLLSGGGVGDTQYF.

Only a few counts were recorded for this clone. The chain links TRBV30 to TRBJ1-2; 12 nucleotides line up with TRBD1. The V segment lost 7 bases and the J segment 8 bases; nucleotides outside the gene matches: 17. Looked up from germline, CDR1 is GTSNPN and CDR2 is SVGIG (reference sequence). The CDR3 is 16 residues long. CDR3 coding DNA: TGTGCCTTCCTGACACCGGGACAGGGGGCCTGGAACGGCTACACCTTC. It yields the protein CAFLTPGQGAWNGYTF. The whole variable domain, remainder taken from reference TRBV30 and TRBJ1-2, is SQTIHQWPATLVQPVGSPLSLECTVEGTSNPNLYWYRQAAGRGLQLLFYSVGIGQISSEVPQNLSASRPQDRQFILSSKKLLLSDSGFYLCAFLTPGQGAWNGYTFGSGTRLTVV.

Worth noting for this clone: Other DNA sequences within the sample encode an identical CDR3. The chain couples TRBV14 to TRBJ2-5, with D possibly being TRBD2 (6 bases). The CDR3 runs to 13 residues. Deletions cut 4 bases from V and 5 bases from J, with 11 bases between. Germline V gives CDR1 SGHDN, CDR2 FVKESK. CDR3 coding DNA: TGTGCCAGCAGCCCCCACGGAGGGGAGACCCAGTACTTC. It encodes CASSPHGGETQYF.

The chain links TRBV28 to TRBJ1-5; the match to TRBD1 covers 9 bases. The CDR3 runs to 15 residues. The J segment lost 7 bases and the V segment lost 7 bases, leaving 11 bases of the junction unmatched. Germline loops: CDR1 MDHEN, CDR2 SYDVKM. In DNA, the CDR3 is TGTGCCAGCAAAACAGGGGGCGCAGAGGGGCAGCCCCAGCATTTT. Encoded protein: CASKTGGAEGQPQHF.

The chain couples TRBV7-9 to TRBJ2-5, with 9 bases that match TRBD1. The CDR3 loop spans 17 amino acids. Per the germline V gene, CDR1 is SEHNR and CDR2 is FQNEAQ (reference sequence). With 0 bases clipped from V and 5 bases from J, the junction kept 10 bases outside the gene matches. The CDR3 loop is CASSLARGTGRGETQYF. The CDR3 DNA sequence: TGTGCCAGCAGCTTAGCGCGAGGGACAGGGAGAGGGGAGACCCAGTACTTC. Looking up the rest from reference TRBV7-9 and TRBJ2-5 gives the full variable domain: DTGVSQNPRHKITKRGQNVTFRCDPISEHNRLYWYRQTLGQGPEFLTYFQNEAQLEKSRLLSDRFSAERPKGSFSTLEIQRTEQGDSAMYLCASSLARGTGRGETQYFGPGTRLLVL.

The gene calls are TRBV29-1 and TRBJ1-1; D might be TRBD1 (6 bases). Trimming pared 6 bases from V and 10 bases from J, leaving 30 bases between. There are 16 residues in the CDR3. CDR1 SQVTM and CDR2 ANQGSEA come from the germline V gene. CDR3 coding DNA: TGCAGCGTAGGAAACCGACAGGCCCGAATCGGGGGGGGAGCTTTCTTT. This translates into CSVGNRQARIGGGAFF.

The chain joins TRBV7-2 to TRBJ2-7; D is ambiguous. The ends were cut back, 1 base at V and 5 bases at J, with 18 bases in the middle. Looked up from germline, CDR1 is SGHTA and CDR2 is FQGNSA. The CDR3 has 16 residues. The DNA for the CDR3 is TGTGCCAGCAGCTTAGGCCTAGGCGTTGGGTCCAACGAGCAGTACTTC. Protein product: CASSLGLGVGSNEQYF.

The V gene is TRBV12-5, the J gene TRBJ2-1; 10 bases map to TRBD1. CDR1 and CDR2 (germline): LGHNT, FRNRAP. The CDR3 spans 18 residues. V lost 4 bases and J lost 4; bases outside the gene matches: 13. The CDR3 region has the DNA TGTGCTAGTGGTTATCAAATCACCGGGACAGGGGATTACAATGAGCAGTTCTTC. It is translated as CASGYQITGTGDYNEQFF.

The V gene is TRBV19, the J gene TRBJ1-4; perhaps TRBD1 as D (6 bases). The V end was cut by 6 bases, the J end by 7 bases, with 15 bases between. The CDR3 runs to 14 residues. Germline CDR1 LNHDA, CDR2 SQIVND (reference sequence). CDR3 residues: CASSSGPQGEKLFF. The CDR3 nucleotides read TGTGCCAGTAGCTCAGGACCACAGGGTGAAAAACTGTTTTTT.

CDR3 coding DNA: TGTGCCAGCAGCTTAAGTTCAGGGGCCTCTGGAAACACCATATATTTT. It encodes CASSLSSGASGNTIYF. The J gene is TRBJ1-3, the V gene TRBV7-3; D is possibly TRBD1 (6 bases). Germline CDR1 is SGHTA and CDR2 is FQGTGA. Trimming took off 1 base at V and 0 bases at J, with 10 bases between the two ends. The CDR3 sequence is 16 residues long.

The CDR3 DNA sequence: TGTGCCACCAGTGACCCGACAGGGGGCAACACCGGGGAGCTGTTTTTT. Translated: CATSDPTGGNTGELFF. V usage is TRBV24-1 and J usage is TRBJ2-2, with 10 positions matching TRBD1. The CDR3 has 16 amino acids. Germline V lookup: CDR1 KGHDR, CDR2 SFDVKD. V trimming: 4 bases; J trimming: 2 bases; junction bases outside the gene matches: 3.

In its sample, this clone was seen once. The chain employs TRBV28 and TRBJ1-1; TRBD1 is a possible D gene (5 bases). V dropped 1 base and J dropped 5 bases, with 17 bases sitting between them. CDR1 and CDR2 (germline): MDHEN, SYDVKM. The CDR3 consists of 16 residues. CDR3 sequence: CASSLSGPLGFTEAFF. The CDR3 region has the DNA TGTGCCAGCAGTTTATCAGGGCCCCTGGGATTTACTGAAGCTTTCTTT.

The V and J genes are TRBV10-2 and TRBJ2-7, with a possible D match to TRBD1 (5 bases). CDR1 and CDR2 (germline): WSHSY, SAAADI. The ends were cut back, 6 bases at V and 5 bases at J, with 14 bases in the middle. The CDR3 runs to 13 residues. CDR3: CASRRREDNEQYF. For the CDR3, the DNA is TGCGCCAGCAGAAGAAGAGAGGACAACGAGCAGTACTTC.

The genes are TRBV7-9 and TRBJ2-7; tentatively, D is TRBD1 (5 bases). The CDR3 is made up of 12 amino acids. Trimming removed 5 bases from V and 13 bases from J, with 18 bases in between. Looked up from germline, CDR1 is SEHNR and CDR2 is FQNEAQ (reference sequence). DNA for the CDR3: TGTGCCAGCAGCCATCGACAGAGGACGCATTACTTC. Translation gives CASSHRQRTHYF.